One sample yielded the 12 T cell receptor beta chains listed below, sequenced in a study of blood T cell repertoires in COVID-19. Using immunoSEQ multiplex PCR, the repertoire was profiled, and TCRdb retains in-frame clones only, with some absent. The repertoire includes about 60,000 clones, roughly 80% of them detected once, and around 5.4% sits in the top ten. The sequencing sample was made of peripheral blood. All receptors derive from an older woman with acute or convalescent COVID-19.

The V call is TRBV29-1, the J call TRBJ2-7; 7 positions agree with TRBD1. CDR1 is SQVTM and CDR2 is ANQGSEA in the germline V gene. With V trimmed by 1 base and J by 9 bases, 9 bases remained unmatched. The CDR3 runs 13 residues. Here the CDR3 DNA reads TGCAGCGTTGAAGCAAGACAGGGCGTTGGGCAGTACTTC. Translating it yields CSVEARQGVGQYF.

The table lists this clone with a few counts. The chain carries TRBV12-3 or TRBV12-4 and TRBJ1-4; possibly TRBD1 for D (5 bases). The CDR3 has 13 amino acids. The germline V and J ends were trimmed by 3 bases and 8 bases, with 10 bases remaining between them. The CDR3 nucleotides read TGTGCCAGCAGTTTCGGCGGGGGAGAAAAACTGTTTTTT. This gives the protein CASSFGGGEKLFF.

This sequence joins TRBV12-3 or TRBV12-4 and TRBJ1-1; D not resolved. There are 13 residues in the CDR3. Between the trimmed V and J ends, which lost 7 bases and 3 bases, there was a span of 12 bases. In DNA, the CDR3 is TGTGCCAGCATCCCGGGGATTGACACTGAAGCTTTCTTT. The encoded protein is CASIPGIDTEAFF.

The V and J genes are TRBV5-1 and TRBJ2-7; a weak D match, TRBD1 (5 bases). The length of the CDR3 is 13 residues. CDR1 is SGHRS, CDR2 YFSETQ, per germline. V lost 2 bases and J 4 bases, leaving 10 bases between the germline ends. In DNA form, the CDR3 reads TGCGCCAGCAGCTTTGAACCAGGGTACGAGCAGTACTTC. It specifies CASSFEPGYEQYF.

This clone was found once. The chain has TRBV4-1 and TRBJ1-5; D call uncertain. The CDR3 sequence is 14 residues long. V was cut by 1 base and J by 2 bases, with 6 bases left in between. In germline, CDR1 is MGHRA, CDR2 YSYEKL. This CDR3 reads CASSQGQGNQPQHF. CDR3 nucleotides: TGCGCCAGCAGCCAAGGTCAGGGCAATCAGCCCCAGCATTTT.

The chain links TRBV12-3 or TRBV12-4 to TRBJ1-5; no clear D gene. The CDR3 covers 13 residues. Trimming left V 4 bases short and J 5 bases short, with 9 bases between. The CDR3 protein is CASSSGSDQPQHF. In nucleotides, the CDR3 is TGTGCCAGCAGTTCGGGTTCGGATCAGCCCCAGCATTTT.

The chain links TRBV6-4 to TRBJ1-2, with D hard to call. The CDR3 contains 12 residues. The V end was cut by 2 bases, the J end by 8 bases, with 9 bases between. The germline V gene encodes CDR1 MRHNA and CDR2 SNTAGT. CDR3 region: CASSDGFGGYTF. Written as DNA, the CDR3 is TGTGCCAGCAGTGACGGTTTCGGGGGCTACACCTTC.

CDR3 sequence: CASSEYWGGQETQYF. The DNA of the CDR3 is TGTGCCAGCAGTGAATATTGGGGGGGGCAAGAGACCCAGTACTTC. The genes are TRBV25-1 and TRBJ2-5; 7 bases align to TRBD2. The trim removed 0 bases at V and 2 bases at J, leaving 3 bases unmatched. Looked up from germline, CDR1 is MGHDK and CDR2 is SYGVNS. CDR3 size: 15 residues.

CDR3 sequence (DNA): TGTGCCAGCAGGTCCGGGACTAGCGGTCAGCCCGGGGAGCTGTTTTTT. Amino acid sequence: CASRSGTSGQPGELFF. This rearrangement joins TRBV2 to TRBJ2-2; 11 nucleotides line up with TRBD2. Germline trimming cut 6 bases from V and 6 bases from J; bases unmatched to any gene: 9. This CDR3 has 16 amino acids. Germline V lookup: CDR1 SNHLY, CDR2 FYNNEI.

This clone was observed a single time. J is TRBJ2-3 and V is TRBV5-6; TRBD1 might be the D (5 bases). The CDR3 sequence is 14 residues long. The germline V and J ends were trimmed by 4 bases and 8 bases, with 17 bases remaining between them. Germline V gene lookup returns CDR1 SGHDT and CDR2 YYEEEE. The CDR3 bases are TGTGCCAGCAGCCCCCTGAGAATAAGGGGTACGCAGTATTTT. This translates into CASSPLRIRGTQYF.

V gene TRBV7-9 combines with J gene TRBJ2-1; D may be TRBD2 (6 bases). CDR1 is SEHNR, CDR2 FQNEAQ, per germline (reference sequence). The CDR3 has 17 amino acids. V gave up 4 bases and J gave up 1 base, with 17 bases separating them. CDR3 in DNA: TGTGCCAGCAGCTCCCGGGGGAGGAGCCGGTCCTACAATGAGCAGTTCTTC. Protein: CASSSRGRSRSYNEQFF.

The chain employs TRBV5-4 and TRBJ2-2; D unclear. Trimming removed 4 bases from V and 0 bases from J, with 4 bases in between. CDR1 is SGHNT and CDR2 is YYREEE in the germline V gene (reference sequence). The CDR3 totals 13 residues. The CDR3 protein is CASSPANTGELFF. The CDR3, as DNA: TGTGCCAGCAGCCCGGCGAACACCGGGGAGCTGTTTTTT.